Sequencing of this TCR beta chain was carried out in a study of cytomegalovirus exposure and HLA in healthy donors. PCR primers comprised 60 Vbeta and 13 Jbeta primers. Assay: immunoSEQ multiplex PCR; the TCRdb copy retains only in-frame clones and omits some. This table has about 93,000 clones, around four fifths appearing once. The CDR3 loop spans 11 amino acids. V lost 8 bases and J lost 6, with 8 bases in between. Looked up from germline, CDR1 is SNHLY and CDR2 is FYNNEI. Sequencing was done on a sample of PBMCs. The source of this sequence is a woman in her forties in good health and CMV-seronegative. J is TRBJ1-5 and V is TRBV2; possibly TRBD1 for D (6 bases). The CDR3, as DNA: TGTGCCAGCGGGGACATTCAGCCCCAGCATTTT. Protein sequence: CASGDIQPQHF.